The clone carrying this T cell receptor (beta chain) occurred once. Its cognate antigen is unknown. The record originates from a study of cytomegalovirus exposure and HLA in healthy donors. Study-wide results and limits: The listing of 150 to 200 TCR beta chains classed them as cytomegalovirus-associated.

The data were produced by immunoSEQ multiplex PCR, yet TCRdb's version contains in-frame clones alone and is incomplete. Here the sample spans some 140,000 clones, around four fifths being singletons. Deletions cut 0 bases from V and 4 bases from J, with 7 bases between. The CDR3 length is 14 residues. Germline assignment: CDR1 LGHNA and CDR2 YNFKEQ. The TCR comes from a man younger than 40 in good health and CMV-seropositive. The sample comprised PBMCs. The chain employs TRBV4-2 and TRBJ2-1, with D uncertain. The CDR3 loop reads CASSQDPRYNEQFF. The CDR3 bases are TGTGCCAGCAGCCAAGATCCCCGTTACAATGAGCAGTTCTTC.